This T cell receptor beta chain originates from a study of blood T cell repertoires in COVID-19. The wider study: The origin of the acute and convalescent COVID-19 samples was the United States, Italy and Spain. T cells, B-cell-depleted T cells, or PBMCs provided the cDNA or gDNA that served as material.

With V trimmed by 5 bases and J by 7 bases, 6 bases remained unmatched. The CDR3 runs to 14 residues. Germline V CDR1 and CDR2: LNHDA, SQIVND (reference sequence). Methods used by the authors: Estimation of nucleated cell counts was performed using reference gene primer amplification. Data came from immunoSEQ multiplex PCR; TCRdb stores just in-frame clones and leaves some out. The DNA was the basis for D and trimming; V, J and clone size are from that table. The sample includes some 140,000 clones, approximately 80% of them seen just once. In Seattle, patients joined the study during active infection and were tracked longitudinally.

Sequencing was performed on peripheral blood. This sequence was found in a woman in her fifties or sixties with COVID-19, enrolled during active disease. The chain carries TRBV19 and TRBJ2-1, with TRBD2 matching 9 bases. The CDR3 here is CASSDPGLANEQFF. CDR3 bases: TGTGCCAGTAGTGACCCGGGACTAGCTAATGAGCAGTTCTTC.